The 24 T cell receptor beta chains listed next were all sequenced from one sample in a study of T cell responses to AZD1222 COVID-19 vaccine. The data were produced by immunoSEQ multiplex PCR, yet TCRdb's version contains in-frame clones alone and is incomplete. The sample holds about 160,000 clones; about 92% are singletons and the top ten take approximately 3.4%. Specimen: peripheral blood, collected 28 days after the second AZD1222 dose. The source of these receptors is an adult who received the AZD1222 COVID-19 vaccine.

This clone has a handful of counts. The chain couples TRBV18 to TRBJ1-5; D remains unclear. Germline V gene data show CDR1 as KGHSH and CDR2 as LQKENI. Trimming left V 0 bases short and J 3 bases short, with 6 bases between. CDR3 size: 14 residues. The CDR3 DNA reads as TGTGCCAGCTCACCACCGCCGGTCAATCAGCCCCAGCATTTT. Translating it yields CASSPPPVNQPQHF.

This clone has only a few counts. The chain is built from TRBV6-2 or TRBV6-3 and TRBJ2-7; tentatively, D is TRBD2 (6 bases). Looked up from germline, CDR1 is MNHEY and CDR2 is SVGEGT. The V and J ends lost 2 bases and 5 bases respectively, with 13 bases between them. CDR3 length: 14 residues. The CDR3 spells CASSYRGISDEQYF. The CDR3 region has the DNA TGTGCCAGCAGTTACCGGGGGATTAGCGACGAGCAGTACTTC.

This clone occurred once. This CDR3 is CASSLGTSGSLDTQYF. The CDR3 nucleotides read TGTGCCAGCAGCCTCGGGACTAGCGGGAGTTTGGATACGCAGTATTTT. The chain is built from TRBV5-8 and TRBJ2-3, with TRBD2 matching over 14 bases. The CDR3 runs to 16 residues. The trim removed 4 bases at V and 6 bases at J, leaving 7 bases unmatched. Germline loops: CDR1 SGHTS, CDR2 YDEGEE.

CDR3 loop: CASSLAASTDTQYF. The CDR3 DNA reads as TGTGCCAGCAGCCTAGCGGCAAGCACAGATACGCAGTATTTT. The chain joins TRBV3-1 (or the pseudogene TRBV3-2) to TRBJ2-3; perhaps TRBD2 as D (6 bases). Germline lookup yields CDR1 LGHDT and CDR2 YNNKEL (reference sequence). This CDR3 is 14 amino acids long. Trimming removed 4 bases at V and 0 bases at J, with 8 bases between.

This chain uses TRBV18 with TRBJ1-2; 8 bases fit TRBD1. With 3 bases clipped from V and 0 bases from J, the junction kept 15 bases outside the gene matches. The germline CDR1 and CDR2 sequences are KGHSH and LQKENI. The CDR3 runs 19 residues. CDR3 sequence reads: CASSPLISGTGATNYGYTF. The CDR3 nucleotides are TGTGCCAGCTCACCCCTAATCAGTGGGACAGGAGCTACTAACTATGGCTACACCTTC.

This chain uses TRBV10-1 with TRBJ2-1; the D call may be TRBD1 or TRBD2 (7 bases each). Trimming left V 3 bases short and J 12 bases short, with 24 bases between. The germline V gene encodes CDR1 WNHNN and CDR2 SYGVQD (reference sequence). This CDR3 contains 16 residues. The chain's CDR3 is CASSERQGGGVFPQFF. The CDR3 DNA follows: TGCGCCAGCAGTGAACGCCAGGGAGGGGGCGTTTTTCCGCAGTTCTTC.

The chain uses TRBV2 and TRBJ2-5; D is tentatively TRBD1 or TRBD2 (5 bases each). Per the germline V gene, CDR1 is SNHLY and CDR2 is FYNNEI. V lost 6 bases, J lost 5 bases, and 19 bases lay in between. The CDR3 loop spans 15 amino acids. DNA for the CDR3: TGTGCCAGCAGCCCACTTCTTAGGGGAGCGGAGACCCAGTACTTC. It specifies CASSPLLRGAETQYF.

CDR3 nucleotides: TGCGCCAGCAGCTCAGACAGCCTCGAGCAGTACTTC. Protein product: CASSSDSLEQYF. The genes are TRBV5-1 and TRBJ2-7, with a weak D call TRBD1 (5 bases). The CDR3 sequence is 12 residues long. V lost 3 bases and J 6 bases, leaving 10 bases between the germline ends. The V gene's germline CDR1 is SGHRS and CDR2 YFSETQ.

The CDR3 spells CASSPRTNTGELFF. The DNA of the CDR3 is TGTGCCAGCTCACCACGAACGAACACCGGGGAGCTGTTTTTT. This rearrangement joins TRBV18 to TRBJ2-2; unclear D gene. Germline loops: CDR1 KGHSH, CDR2 LQKENI. The CDR3 has 14 amino acids. V lost 1 base and J lost 0, with 3 bases in between.

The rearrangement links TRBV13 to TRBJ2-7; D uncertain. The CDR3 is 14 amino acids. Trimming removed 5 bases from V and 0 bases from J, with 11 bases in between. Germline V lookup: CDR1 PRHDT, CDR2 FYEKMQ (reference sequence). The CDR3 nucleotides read TGTGCCAGCAGCGCCTCAGAATTCTCCTACGAGCAGTACTTC. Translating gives CASSASEFSYEQYF. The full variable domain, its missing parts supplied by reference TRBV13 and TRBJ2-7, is AAGVIQSPRHLIKEKRETATLKCYPIPRHDTVYWYQQGPGQDPQFLISFYEKMQSDKGSIPDRFSAQQFSDYHSELNMSSLELGDSALYFCASSASEFSYEQYFGPGTRLTVT.

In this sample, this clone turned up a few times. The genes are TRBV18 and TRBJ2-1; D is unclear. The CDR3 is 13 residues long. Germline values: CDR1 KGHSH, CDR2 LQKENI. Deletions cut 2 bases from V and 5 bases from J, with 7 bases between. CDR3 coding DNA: TGTGCCAGCTCACCAGCACTAAACAATGAGCAGTTCTTC. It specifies CASSPALNNEQFF.

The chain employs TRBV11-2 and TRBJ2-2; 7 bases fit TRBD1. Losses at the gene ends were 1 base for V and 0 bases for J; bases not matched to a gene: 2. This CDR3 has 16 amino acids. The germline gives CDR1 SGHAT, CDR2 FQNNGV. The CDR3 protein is CASSLVGTANTGELFF. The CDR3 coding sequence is TGTGCCAGCAGCTTAGTCGGGACAGCGAACACCGGGGAGCTGTTTTTT.

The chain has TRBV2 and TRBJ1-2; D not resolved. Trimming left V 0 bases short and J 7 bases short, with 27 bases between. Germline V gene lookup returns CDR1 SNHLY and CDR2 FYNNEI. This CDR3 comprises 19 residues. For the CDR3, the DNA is TGTGCCAGCAGTGAAGCTCCATTGATACAGATAGGGCGTCTCAGTGGCTACACCTTC. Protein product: CASSEAPLIQIGRLSGYTF.

The CDR3 DNA is TGTGCCTCTCGGGACAGGGCCTACGAGCAGTACTTC. Protein: CASRDRAYEQYF. The chain joins TRBV7-9 to TRBJ2-7; 9 bases match TRBD1. Germline V gene sequence: CDR1 SEHNR, CDR2 FQNEAQ (reference sequence). The V gene end was trimmed by 11 bases and the J gene end by 2 bases; junction bases not matched to a gene: 4. The CDR3 has 12 residues. The full variable domain, rest sourced from reference TRBV7-9 and TRBJ2-7, is DTGVSQNPRHKITKRGQNVTFRCDPISEHNRLYWYRQTLGQGPEFLTYFQNEAQLEKSRLLSDRFSAERPKGSFSTLEIQRTEQGDSAMYLCASRDRAYEQYFGPGTRLTVT.

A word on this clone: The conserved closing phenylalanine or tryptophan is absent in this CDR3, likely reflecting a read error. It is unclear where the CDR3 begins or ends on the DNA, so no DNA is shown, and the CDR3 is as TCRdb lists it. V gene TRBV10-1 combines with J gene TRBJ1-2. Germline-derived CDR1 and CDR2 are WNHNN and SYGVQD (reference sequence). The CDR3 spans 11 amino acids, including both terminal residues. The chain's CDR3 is CASRRETAWSP.

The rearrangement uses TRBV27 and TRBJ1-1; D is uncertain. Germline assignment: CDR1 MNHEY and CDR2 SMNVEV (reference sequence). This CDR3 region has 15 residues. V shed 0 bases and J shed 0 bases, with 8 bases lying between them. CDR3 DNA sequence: TGTGCCAGCAGTTTATCCGGGGAGCTGAACACTGAAGCTTTCTTT. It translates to CASSLSGELNTEAFF.

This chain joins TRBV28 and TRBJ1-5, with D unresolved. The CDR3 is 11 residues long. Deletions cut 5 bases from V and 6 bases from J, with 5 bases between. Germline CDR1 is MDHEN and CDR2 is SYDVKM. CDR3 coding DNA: TGTGCCAGCAGTGAAAGTCAGCCCCAGCATTTT. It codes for CASSESQPQHF.

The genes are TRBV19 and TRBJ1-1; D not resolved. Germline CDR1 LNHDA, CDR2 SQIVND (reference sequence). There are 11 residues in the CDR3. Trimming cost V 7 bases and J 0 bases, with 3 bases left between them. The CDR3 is CASTMNTEAFF. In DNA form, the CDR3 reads TGTGCCAGTACCATGAACACTGAAGCTTTCTTT.

CDR3 protein: CASIGTGHLVASYTF. Written as DNA, the CDR3 is TGTGCCAGTATCGGGACAGGTCACTTGGTAGCCAGCTACACCTTC. V is TRBV19 and J is TRBJ1-2, with TRBD1 identical over 8 bases. There are 15 residues in the CDR3. J was trimmed by 9 bases and V by 7 bases; bases with no gene match: 16. Germline lookup yields CDR1 LNHDA and CDR2 SQIVND (reference sequence).

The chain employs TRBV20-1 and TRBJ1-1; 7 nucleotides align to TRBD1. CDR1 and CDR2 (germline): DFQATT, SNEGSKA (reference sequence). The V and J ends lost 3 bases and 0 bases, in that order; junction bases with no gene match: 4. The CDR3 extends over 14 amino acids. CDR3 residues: CSASKGGVNTEAFF. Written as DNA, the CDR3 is TGCAGTGCTAGTAAAGGGGGCGTGAACACTGAAGCTTTCTTT.

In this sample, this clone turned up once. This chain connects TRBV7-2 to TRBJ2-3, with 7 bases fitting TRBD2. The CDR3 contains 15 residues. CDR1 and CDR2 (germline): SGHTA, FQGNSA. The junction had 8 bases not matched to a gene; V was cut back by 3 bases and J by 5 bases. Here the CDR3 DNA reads TGTGCCAGCAGCTTCCCCCGTACTAGCGTAGATACGCAGTATTTT. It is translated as CASSFPRTSVDTQYF. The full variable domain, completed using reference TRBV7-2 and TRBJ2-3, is GAGVSQSPSNKVTEKGKDVELRCDPISGHTALYWYRQSLGQGLEFLIYFQGNSAPDKSGLPSDRFSAERTGGSVSTLTIQRTQQEDSAVYLCASSFPRTSVDTQYFGPGTRLTVL.

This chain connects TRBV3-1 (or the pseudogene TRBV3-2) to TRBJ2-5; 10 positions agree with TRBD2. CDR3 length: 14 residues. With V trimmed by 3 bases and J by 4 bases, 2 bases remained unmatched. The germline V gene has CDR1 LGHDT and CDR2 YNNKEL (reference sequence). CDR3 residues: CASSQSGRAETQYF. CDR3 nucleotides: TGTGCCAGCAGCCAGAGCGGGAGGGCAGAGACCCAGTACTTC.

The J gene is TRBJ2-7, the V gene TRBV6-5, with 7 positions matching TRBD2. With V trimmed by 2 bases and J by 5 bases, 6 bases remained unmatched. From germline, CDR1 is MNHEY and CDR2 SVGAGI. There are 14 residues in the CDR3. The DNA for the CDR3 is TGTGCCAGCAGTTACGTTGCGGGAGCTGACGAGCAGTACTTC. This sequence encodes CASSYVAGADEQYF.

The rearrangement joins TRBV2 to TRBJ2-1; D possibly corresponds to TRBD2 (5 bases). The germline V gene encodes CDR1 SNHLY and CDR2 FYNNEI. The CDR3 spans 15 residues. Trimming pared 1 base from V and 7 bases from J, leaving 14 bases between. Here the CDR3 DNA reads TGTGCCAGCAGTGAAGTTGGAGCGGTGGTGAATGAGCAGTTCTTC. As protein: CASSEVGAVVNEQFF.